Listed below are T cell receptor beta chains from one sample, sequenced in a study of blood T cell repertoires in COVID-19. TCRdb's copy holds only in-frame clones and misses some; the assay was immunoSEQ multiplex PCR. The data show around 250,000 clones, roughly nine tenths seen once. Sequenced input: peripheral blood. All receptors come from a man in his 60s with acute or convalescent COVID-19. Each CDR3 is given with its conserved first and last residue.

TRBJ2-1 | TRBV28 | CASSFSNEQFF
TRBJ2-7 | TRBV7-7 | CASSLAAGASYEQYF
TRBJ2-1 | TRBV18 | CASSPPKVAGASRDNEQFF
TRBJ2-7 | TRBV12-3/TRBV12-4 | CASSFNYEQYF
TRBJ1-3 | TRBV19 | CASSRQPTVGNTIYF
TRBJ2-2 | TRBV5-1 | CASRFSVQRPGELFF
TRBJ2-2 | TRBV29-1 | CSVAGTMDTGELFF
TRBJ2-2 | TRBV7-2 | CASSFLNRGVGELFF
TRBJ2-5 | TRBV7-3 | CASSSQGKQETQYF
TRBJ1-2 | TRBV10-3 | CAINPQGLGDGYTF
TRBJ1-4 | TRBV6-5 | CASRRTVNEKLFF
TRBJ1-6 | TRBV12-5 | CASGLSQALDSPLHF
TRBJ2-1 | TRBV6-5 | CASSYLSSSGRHEQFF
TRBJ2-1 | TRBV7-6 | CASSLINSGRTSYNEQFF
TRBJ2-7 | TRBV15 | CATSTTGAEQYF
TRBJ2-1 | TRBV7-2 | CASRYRDRVGNEQFF
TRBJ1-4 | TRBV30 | CAWSKGMANEKLFF
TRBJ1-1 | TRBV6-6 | CASRPSFGGNTEAFF
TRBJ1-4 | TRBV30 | CACSGTVFANEKLFF
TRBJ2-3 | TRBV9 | CASSVSGRETDTQYF
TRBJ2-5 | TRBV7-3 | CASSSDSGPGETQYF
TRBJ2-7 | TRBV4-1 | CASSSRVAGESEQYF
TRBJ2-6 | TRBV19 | CASSPTLYRAGANVLTF
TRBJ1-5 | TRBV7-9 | CASSLDGASQHF
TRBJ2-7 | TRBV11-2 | CASSLERGYEQYF
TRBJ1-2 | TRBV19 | CASREHREIGNGYTF
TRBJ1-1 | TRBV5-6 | CASSLDYGSLEAFF
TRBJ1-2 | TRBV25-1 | CASTPPGQPNYGYTF
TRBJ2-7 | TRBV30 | CAWRGTGIYEQYF
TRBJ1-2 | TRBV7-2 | CASSLDRESYGYTF
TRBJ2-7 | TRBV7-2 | CASSSSGRPSYEQYF
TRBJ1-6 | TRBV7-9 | CASSFGDFSPLHF
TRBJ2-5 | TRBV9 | CASSVGGDRGLSGTQYF
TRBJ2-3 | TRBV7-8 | CASSSPQNLAGITDTQYF
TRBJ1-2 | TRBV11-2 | CASSPRAGDYGYTF
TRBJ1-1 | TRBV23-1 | CASSQVKTTEAFF
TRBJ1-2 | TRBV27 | CASSSSGGGRGDYGYTF
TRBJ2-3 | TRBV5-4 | CATTPAGRDTQYF
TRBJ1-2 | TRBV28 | CASRQQGGRGYTF
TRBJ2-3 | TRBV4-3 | CASSPLTGGYADTQYF
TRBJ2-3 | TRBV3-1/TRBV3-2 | CASSQPRLQREGQRTDTQYF
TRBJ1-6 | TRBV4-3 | CASSQREGRNSPLHF
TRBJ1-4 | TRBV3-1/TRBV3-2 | CASSLNPRTGGINEKLFF
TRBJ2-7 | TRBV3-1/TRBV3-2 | CASSTRDRAYEQYF
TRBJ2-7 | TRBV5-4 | CASSWSGDPGEQYF
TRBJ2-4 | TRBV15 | CATSRAGQGENIQYF
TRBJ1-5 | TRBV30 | CAWTGDPHQPQHF
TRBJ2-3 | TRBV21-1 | CASSKGSATTDTQYF
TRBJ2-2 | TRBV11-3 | CASSLTGGNTGELFF
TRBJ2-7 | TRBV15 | CATSRGLAAYEQYF
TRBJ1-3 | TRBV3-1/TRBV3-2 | CASSPRVVGNTIYF
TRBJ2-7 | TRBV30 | CAWSVRGSGPYEQYF
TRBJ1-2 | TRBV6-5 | CASSQLEQAIYGYTF
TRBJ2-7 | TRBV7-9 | CASSGTGFYEQYF
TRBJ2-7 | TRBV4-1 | CASSQALGQKFYEQYF
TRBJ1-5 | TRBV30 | CAWSTGVRQPQHF
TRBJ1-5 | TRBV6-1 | CASSEQGRSNQPQHF
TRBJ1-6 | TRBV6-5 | CASSYRTGKGNSPLHF
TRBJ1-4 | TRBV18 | CASSPPGGARATNEKLFF
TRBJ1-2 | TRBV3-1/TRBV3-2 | CASSPDRGGYGYTF